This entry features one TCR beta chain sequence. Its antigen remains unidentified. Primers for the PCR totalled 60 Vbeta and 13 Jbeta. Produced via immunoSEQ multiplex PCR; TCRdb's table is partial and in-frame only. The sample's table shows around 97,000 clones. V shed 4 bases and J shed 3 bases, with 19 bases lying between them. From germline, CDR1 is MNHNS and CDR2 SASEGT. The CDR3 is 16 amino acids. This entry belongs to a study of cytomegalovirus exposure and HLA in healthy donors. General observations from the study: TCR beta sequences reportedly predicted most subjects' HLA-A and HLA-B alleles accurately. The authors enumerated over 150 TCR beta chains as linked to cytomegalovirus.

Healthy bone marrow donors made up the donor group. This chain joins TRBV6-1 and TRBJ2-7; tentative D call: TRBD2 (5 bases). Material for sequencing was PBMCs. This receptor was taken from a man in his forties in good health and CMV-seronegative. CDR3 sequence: CASSGLTGDFRYEQYF. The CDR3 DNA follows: TGTGCCAGCAGTGGCCTGACCGGGGATTTCCGCTACGAGCAGTACTTC.